These 28 T cell receptor beta chains were sequenced from one sample in a study of blood T cell repertoires in COVID-19. Profiling relied on immunoSEQ multiplex PCR, and the TCRdb table lists in-frame clones only, not all of them. The repertoire consists of roughly 220,000 clones, with roughly 84% occurring once and the leading ten covering just under 20%. Sequences were obtained from peripheral blood. These receptor sequences come from a man younger than 45 with active or convalescent COVID-19.

The J gene is TRBJ1-2, the V gene TRBV5-1; 7 nucleotides line up with TRBD1. CDR3 size: 15 residues. In germline, CDR1 is SGHRS, CDR2 YFSETQ. V was pared by 0 bases and J by 7 bases, with 9 bases of the junction left unmatched. CDR3: CASSLARDRRVGYTF. CDR3 DNA sequence: TGCGCCAGCAGCTTGGCGAGGGACAGAAGGGTTGGCTACACCTTC. The variable domain in full, completed from reference TRBV5-1 and TRBJ1-2, reads KAGVTQTPRYLIKTRGQQVTLSCSPISGHRSVSWYQQTPGQGLQFLFEYFSETQRNKGNFPGRFSGRQFSNSRSEMNVSTLELGDSALYLCASSLARDRRVGYTFGSGTRLTVV.

The gene calls are TRBV3-1 (or the pseudogene TRBV3-2) and TRBJ2-7; TRBD2 agrees at 8 bases. CDR1 and CDR2 (germline): LGHDT, YNNKEL (reference sequence). V dropped 2 bases and J dropped 2; count of bases not matched to a gene: 8. CDR3 length equals 16 residues. The CDR3 DNA is TGTGCCAGCAGCCAACGAGGAGCGGGGGATGCCTACGAGCAGTACTTC. This codes for CASSQRGAGDAYEQYF.

The V gene is TRBV7-2, the J gene TRBJ2-4; the match to TRBD2 covers 7 bases. V shed 1 base, J shed 4 bases, and the junction held 7 bases outside the gene matches. The germline gives CDR1 SGHTA, CDR2 FQGNSA. The CDR3 spans 16 residues. The CDR3 loop reads CASSLGGGLPKNIQYF. The CDR3 nucleotides read TGTGCCAGCAGCTTAGGGGGGGGACTCCCGAAAAACATTCAGTACTTC.

The rearrangement joins TRBV11-2 to TRBJ2-1, with 10 bases identical to TRBD2. Unmatched junction bases numbered 4, after V lost 4 bases and J lost 4 bases. The CDR3 is made up of 15 amino acids. Germline V CDR1 and CDR2: SGHAT, FQNNGV. CDR3 loop: CASSSLSGRYNEQFF. DNA of the CDR3: TGTGCCAGCAGCTCTCTTAGCGGGAGGTACAATGAGCAGTTCTTC.

This chain connects TRBV30 to TRBJ2-1, with 9 bases lining up with TRBD1. Germline CDR1 reads GTSNPN; CDR2 reads SVGIG (reference sequence). V was clipped by 2 bases and J by 6 bases; unmatched bases: 2. CDR3 length: 13 amino acids. CDR3 residues: CAWSRTGVNEQFF. The CDR3, as DNA: TGTGCCTGGAGTAGGACAGGGGTCAATGAGCAGTTCTTC.

V gene TRBV6-5 combines with J gene TRBJ2-7, with 8 bases that match TRBD1. The CDR3 totals 15 residues. V shed 6 bases, J shed 1 base, and the junction held 8 bases outside the gene matches. In germline, CDR1 is MNHEY, CDR2 SVGAGI. The CDR3 protein is CASSPGTGPSYEQYF. The CDR3 DNA sequence: TGTGCCAGCAGCCCCGGGACAGGACCTTCCTACGAGCAGTACTTC.

V gene TRBV11-2 combines with J gene TRBJ2-1; D call uncertain. Germline V gene sequence: CDR1 SGHAT, CDR2 FQNNGV. Trimming removed 0 bases from V and 0 bases from J, with 18 bases in between. The CDR3 extends over 19 amino acids. CDR3 in DNA: TGTGCCAGCAGCTTAGATCGTAGGCGACTCCCCAGCTCCTACAATGAGCAGTTCTTC. Translating gives CASSLDRRRLPSSYNEQFF. Looking up the rest from reference TRBV11-2 and TRBJ2-1 gives the full variable domain: EAGVAQSPRYKIIEKRQSVAFWCNPISGHATLYWYQQILGQGPKLLIQFQNNGVVDDSQLPKDRFSAERLKGVDSTLKIQPAKLEDSAVYLCASSLDRRRLPSSYNEQFFGPGTRLTVL.

This chain links TRBV7-7 with TRBJ2-1; 10 bases map to TRBD1. Trimming cost V 5 bases and J 2 bases; bases outside gene matches: 3. Germline V gives CDR1 SSHAT, CDR2 FNYEAQ (reference sequence). The CDR3 sequence is 15 residues long. As DNA, the CDR3 is TGTGCCAGCAGCCCGGGGACAGGGGCCTACAATGAGCAGTTCTTC. Protein product: CASSPGTGAYNEQFF.

This chain joins TRBV29-1 and TRBJ1-2, with D perhaps TRBD1 (5 bases). Trimming left V 8 bases short and J 7 bases short, with 26 bases between. CDR1 is SQVTM and CDR2 is ANQGSEA in the germline V gene. This CDR3 has 15 residues. This chain's CDR3 is CSNAGTAGRECGYTF. In nucleotides, the CDR3 is TGCAGCAACGCCGGGACGGCAGGGAGGGAGTGTGGCTACACCTTC. Variable domain in full (rest from reference TRBV29-1 and TRBJ1-2): SAVISQKPSRDICQRGTSLTIQCQVDSQVTMMFWYRQQPGQSLTLIATANQGSEATYESGFVIDKFPISRPNLTFSTLTVSNMSPEDSSIYLCSNAGTAGRECGYTFGSGTRLTVV.

The V and J genes are TRBV4-3 and TRBJ2-3; 9 bases are a match to TRBD2. The CDR3 is 18 residues long. V dropped 0 bases and J dropped 4; count of bases not matched to a gene: 11. Per the germline V gene, CDR1 is LGHNA and CDR2 is YSLEER. In DNA, the CDR3 is TGCGCCAGCAGCCAAGATAGTAAGGCGGGGGGGTCGGCAGATACGCAGTATTTT. Translating it yields CASSQDSKAGGSADTQYF.

J is TRBJ2-3 and V is TRBV29-1, with TRBD2 identical over 7 bases. This CDR3 contains 14 residues. Germline-derived CDR1 and CDR2 are SQVTM and ANQGSEA. Trimming removed 4 bases from V and 2 bases from J; junction bases left unmatched: 6. The CDR3 region is CSVAGRAYTDTQYF. DNA for the CDR3: TGCAGCGTTGCGGGGAGGGCGTACACAGATACGCAGTATTTT.

There are a few counts of this clone. The chain couples TRBV6-5 to TRBJ2-6, with TRBD2 as a possible D gene (5 bases). V lost 6 bases, J lost 0 bases, and 9 bases lay in between. Germline V CDR1 and CDR2: MNHEY, SVGAGI. The CDR3 extends over 15 amino acids. The CDR3 DNA is TGTGCCAGCAGCCAAGACTACTCTGGGGCCAACGTCCTGACTTTC. It encodes CASSQDYSGANVLTF.

The chain uses TRBV7-2 and TRBJ2-5, with TRBD2 as a possible D gene (6 bases). Germline loops: CDR1 SGHTA, CDR2 FQGNSA. V lost 5 bases, J lost 5 bases, and 9 bases lay in between. The CDR3 spans 12 residues. CDR3 nucleotide sequence: TGTGCCAGCAGCCGACGGGGGGAGACCCAGTACTTC. Translation: CASSRRGETQYF.

This chain connects TRBV19 to TRBJ1-3; no clear D gene. The CDR3 is made up of 15 amino acids. Trimming removed 3 bases at V and 0 bases at J, with 9 bases between. The germline V gene has CDR1 LNHDA and CDR2 SQIVND (reference sequence). CDR3 nucleotide sequence: TGTGCCAGTAGTATCGGGGAGCCCTCTGGAAACACCATATATTTT. Its translation is CASSIGEPSGNTIYF. Full variable domain (rest looked up from reference TRBV19 and TRBJ1-3): DGGITQSPKYLFRKEGQNVTLSCEQNLNHDAMYWYRQDPGQGLRLIYYSQIVNDFQKGDIAEGYSVSREKKESFPLTVTSAQKNPTAFYLCASSIGEPSGNTIYFGEGSWLTVV.

This clone has more than one count but fewer than ten. J is TRBJ1-5 and V is TRBV19; D unresolved. The ends were cut back, 0 bases at V and 6 bases at J, with 15 bases in the middle. Germline V gene sequence: CDR1 LNHDA, CDR2 SQIVND (reference sequence). The CDR3 sequence is 16 residues long. The CDR3 spells CASSIDPSKRIQPQHF. DNA for the CDR3: TGTGCCAGTAGTATAGATCCCTCGAAGCGGATTCAGCCCCAGCATTTT.

The CDR3 coding sequence is TGTGCCAGCAGCTTGAGGGGACAGCGGTCCACAGATACGCAGTATTTT. This sequence encodes CASSLRGQRSTDTQYF. V usage is TRBV11-2 and J usage is TRBJ2-3; 7 nucleotides agree with TRBD1. Trimming at V came to 3 bases and at J to 2 bases, leaving 8 bases not matched to a gene. Germline V gene data show CDR1 as SGHAT and CDR2 as FQNNGV. The CDR3 spans 16 residues.

V and J are TRBV28 and TRBJ1-5, with a possible D match to TRBD1 (5 bases). V dropped 5 bases and J dropped 2 bases, with 13 bases sitting between them. The CDR3 runs 15 residues. Germline CDR1 and CDR2: MDHEN and SYDVKM. The CDR3 sequence: CASSSGTLGNQPQHF. The CDR3, as DNA: TGTGCCAGCAGTAGCGGGACCCTAGGCAATCAGCCCCAGCATTTT.

The V call is TRBV19, the J call TRBJ2-3, with D maybe TRBD2 (5 bases). V was trimmed by 5 bases and J by 2 bases, leaving 11 bases between them. CDR1 is LNHDA, CDR2 SQIVND, per germline (reference sequence). The CDR3 is 14 amino acids. The CDR3 here is CASSYRGDTDTQYF. The CDR3, as DNA: TGTGCCAGTAGTTACCGGGGTGACACAGATACGCAGTATTTT.

In DNA, the CDR3 is TGCGCCAGCAGCCAAGAGGGTGGACAGGGTGCGGGGGGCTACACCTTC. It codes for CASSQEGGQGAGGYTF. The chain uses TRBV4-3 and TRBJ1-2; TRBD1 agrees at 8 bases. Per germline, CDR1 LGHNA and CDR2 YSLEER. The trim removed 0 bases at V and 8 bases at J, leaving 11 bases unmatched. The CDR3 loop spans 16 amino acids.

V is TRBV25-1 and J is TRBJ1-2; TRBD1 agrees at 8 bases. Losses at the gene ends were 7 bases for V and 3 bases for J; bases not matched to a gene: 7. CDR3 length: 14 amino acids. Germline V gene data show CDR1 as MGHDK and CDR2 as SYGVNS. The CDR3 sequence: CASNPGGFDYGYTF. CDR3 sequence (DNA): TGTGCCAGCAATCCAGGGGGCTTCGACTATGGCTACACCTTC.

V usage is TRBV15 and J usage is TRBJ1-2; D remains ambiguous. V was clipped by 4 bases and J by 2 bases, with 5 bases between them. Germline loops: CDR1 LNHNV, CDR2 YYDKDF (reference sequence). There are 12 residues in the CDR3. The CDR3 reads CATSNRNYGYTF. The CDR3 DNA follows: TGTGCCACCAGCAATAGAAACTATGGCTACACCTTC.

This chain joins TRBV18 and TRBJ2-6; 7 nucleotides align to TRBD1. Germline V CDR1 and CDR2: KGHSH, LQKENI. The J segment lost 0 bases and the V segment lost 3 bases, leaving 8 bases of the junction unmatched. CDR3 length: 18 residues. The CDR3 here is CASSPTTGPRSGANVLTF. In DNA form, the CDR3 reads TGTGCCAGCTCACCGACGACAGGGCCCCGCTCTGGGGCCAACGTCCTGACTTTC.

The J gene is TRBJ2-3, the V gene TRBV9, with 7 bases identical to TRBD1. V lost 1 base and J lost 0; bases outside the gene matches: 11. The CDR3 totals 18 residues. Looked up from germline, CDR1 is SGDLS and CDR2 is YYNGEE. The DNA of the CDR3 is TGTGCCAGCAGCGTACAAGGGGGCCGGAGCCTAAGCACAGATACGCAGTATTTT. Its protein is CASSVQGGRSLSTDTQYF.

V and J are TRBV3-1 (or the pseudogene TRBV3-2) and TRBJ1-2; D is perhaps TRBD1 (6 bases). The germline V gene has CDR1 LGHDT and CDR2 YNNKEL (reference sequence). The CDR3 has 13 amino acids. The V and J ends lost 5 bases and 6 bases respectively, with 13 bases between them. The CDR3 DNA reads as TGTGCCAGCAGCTCCGGACAGAGAAATGGCTACACCTTC. This encodes CASSSGQRNGYTF.

CDR3 loop: CASSYLAGGYTDTQYF. CDR3 nucleotide sequence: TGTGCCAGTAGCTACCTAGCGGGGGGCTACACAGATACGCAGTATTTT. The V and J genes are TRBV19 and TRBJ2-3; 11 bases agree with TRBD2. The V gene end was trimmed by 6 bases and the J gene end by 2 bases; junction bases not matched to a gene: 7. Germline V gene sequence: CDR1 LNHDA, CDR2 SQIVND (reference sequence). CDR3 length equals 16 residues.

The J gene is TRBJ2-7, the V gene TRBV7-9; 11 nucleotides line up with TRBD2. After removal of 6 bases from V and 1 base from J, the junction contained 8 bases not matched to a gene. In germline, CDR1 is SEHNR, CDR2 FQNEAQ (reference sequence). The CDR3 contains 16 residues. The CDR3 region is CASSRLLAGGSYEQYF. CDR3 in DNA: TGTGCCAGCAGTCGATTGCTAGCGGGGGGATCCTACGAGCAGTACTTC.

This chain links TRBV28 with TRBJ1-2; D not certain. Germline CDR1 MDHEN, CDR2 SYDVKM. The CDR3 runs to 14 residues. Trimming removed 3 bases from V and 7 bases from J, with 15 bases in between. CDR3 residues: CASSFVVGLRGYTF. CDR3 nucleotide sequence: TGTGCCAGCAGTTTTGTCGTCGGACTGCGTGGCTACACCTTC.

The V call is TRBV6-1, the J call TRBJ1-6; D call uncertain. CDR1 is MNHNS, CDR2 SASEGT, per germline. CDR3 size: 15 residues. Trimming took 3 bases from V and 12 from J, leaving 18 bases between them. The CDR3 DNA reads as TGTGCCAGCAGTGACACGGCACCCGAGGGTGGACCCCTCCACTTT. Its protein product is CASSDTAPEGGPLHF.